A selection of T cell receptor beta chains follows, all from one sample in a study of CD4 T cells in relation to SARS-CoV-2 and coronaviruses. Method: immunoSEQ multiplex PCR; TCRdb's copy keeps in-frame clones and lacks some. The table records 20,000 or so clones, around 78% of them present only once. These receptors have no known antigen. Sequencing was carried out using CD4+ T cells from PBMCs, cultured in vitro. The receptors were gathered from a human donor in good health. Each CDR3 is given with its conserved first and last residue. A D gene is named only where the DNA matches it firmly. Expanded clones get a size class; other rows say once, few or many, or leave the size out.

J gene	clone size	D gene	V gene	CDR3 protein	CDR3 DNA
TRBJ2-3	NA	TRBD1	TRBV7-3	CASSLTRDRVADTQYF	TGTGCCAGCAGCCTTACAAGGGACAGGGTTGCAGATACGCAGTATTTT
TRBJ1-1	NA	NA	TRBV6-5	CAVGVQGTEAFF	TGTGCGGTTGGGGTCCAGGGCACTGAAGCTTTCTTT
TRBJ2-7	few	TRBD1	TRBV5-1	CASSPMWGQATYEQYF	TGCGCCAGCAGCCCTATGTGGGGACAGGCAACCTACGAGCAGTACTTC
TRBJ2-1	NA	NA	TRBV7-9	CASSLARVGARDNEQFF	TGTGCCAGCAGCTTAGCGCGCGTGGGTGCCCGGGACAATGAGCAGTTCTTC
TRBJ1-1	medium-sized	TRBD1	TRBV5-1	CASSPSGGDTEAFF	TGCGCCAGCAGCCCATCAGGGGGGGACACTGAAGCTTTCTTT
TRBJ2-7	NA	NA	TRBV2	CASKGPSYEQYF	TGTGCCAGCAAGGGGCCCTCCTACGAGCAGTACTTC
TRBJ1-1	once	NA	TRBV2	CASQGVRGGYTEAFF	TGTGCCAGTCAAGGGGTTAGGGGAGGGTACACTGAAGCTTTCTTT
TRBJ1-3	NA	NA	TRBV18	CASSPTPASSGGGNTIYF	TGTGCCAGCTCACCAACCCCGGCCTCTTCAGGAGGGGGAAACACCATATATTTT
TRBJ1-1	NA	TRBD1	TRBV30	CARDRYGTEAFF	TGTGCCCGGGACAGGTACGGCACTGAAGCTTTCTTT
TRBJ2-7	NA	TRBD2	TRBV4-1	CASSQDSSGRSYEQYF	TGCGCCAGCAGCCAAGATTCTAGCGGGAGGTCCTACGAGCAGTACTTC
TRBJ2-3	NA	TRBD2	TRBV24-1	CATSDPTSGSTDTQYF	TGTGCCACCAGTGATCCGACTAGCGGGAGCACAGATACGCAGTATTTT
TRBJ1-2	NA	TRBD1	TRBV6-1	CASSEVRGQGGYTF	TGTGCCAGCAGTGAAGTTAGGGGGCAGGGTGGCTACACCTTC
TRBJ2-5	NA	TRBD1	TRBV19	CASSRIPQHPGQGWDQETQYF	TGTGCCAGTAGTAGAATTCCCCAGCATCCGGGACAGGGGTGGGACCAAGAGACCCAGTACTTC
TRBJ2-6	NA	NA	TRBV5-4	CASSRPFKSGANVLTF	TGTGCCAGCAGCCGACCGTTTAAATCTGGGGCCAACGTCCTGACTTTC
TRBJ1-1	NA	NA	TRBV30	CAWGQGEGAFF	TGTGCCTGGGGCCAGGGAGAGGGAGCTTTCTTT
TRBJ2-2	few	NA	TRBV25-1	CASRSGTPNTGELFF	TGTGCCAGCAGGTCCGGGACTCCGAACACCGGGGAGCTGTTTTTT
TRBJ2-1	NA	NA	TRBV9	CASSRMGPNNYNEQFF	TGTGCCAGCAGCCGTATGGGACCCAATAATTACAATGAGCAGTTCTTC